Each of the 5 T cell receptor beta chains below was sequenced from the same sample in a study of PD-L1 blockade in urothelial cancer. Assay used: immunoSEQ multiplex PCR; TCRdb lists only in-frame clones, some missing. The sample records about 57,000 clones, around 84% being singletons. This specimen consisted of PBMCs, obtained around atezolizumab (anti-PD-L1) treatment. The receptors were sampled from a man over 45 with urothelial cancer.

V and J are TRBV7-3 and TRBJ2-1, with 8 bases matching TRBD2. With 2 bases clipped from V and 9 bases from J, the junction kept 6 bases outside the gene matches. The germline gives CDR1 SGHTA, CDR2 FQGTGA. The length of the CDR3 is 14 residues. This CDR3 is CASSLSMTSAEQFF. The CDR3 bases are TGTGCCAGCAGCTTATCTATGACTAGCGCTGAGCAGTTCTTC.

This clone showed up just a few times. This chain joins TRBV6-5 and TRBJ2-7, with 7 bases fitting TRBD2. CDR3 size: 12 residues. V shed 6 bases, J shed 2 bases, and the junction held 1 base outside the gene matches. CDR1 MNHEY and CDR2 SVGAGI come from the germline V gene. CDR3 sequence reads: CASRGGTYEQYF. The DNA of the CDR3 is TGTGCCAGCAGGGGGGGGACCTACGAGCAGTACTTC.

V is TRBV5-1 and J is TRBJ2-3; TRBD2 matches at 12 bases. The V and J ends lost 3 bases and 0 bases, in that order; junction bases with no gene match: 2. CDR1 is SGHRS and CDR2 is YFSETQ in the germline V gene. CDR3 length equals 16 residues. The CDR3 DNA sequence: TGCGCCAGCAGCTCCGGACTAGCGGGGAGCACAGATACGCAGTATTTT. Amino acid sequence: CASSSGLAGSTDTQYF.

The CDR3 protein is CASSGVQGNTGELFF. In DNA form, the CDR3 reads TGTGCCAGCAGTGGCGTACAGGGAAACACCGGGGAGCTGTTTTTT. This sequence joins TRBV28 and TRBJ2-2; possibly TRBD1 for D (6 bases). Per germline, CDR1 MDHEN and CDR2 SYDVKM. CDR3 length: 15 amino acids. Trimming pared 5 bases from V and 2 bases from J, leaving 12 bases between.

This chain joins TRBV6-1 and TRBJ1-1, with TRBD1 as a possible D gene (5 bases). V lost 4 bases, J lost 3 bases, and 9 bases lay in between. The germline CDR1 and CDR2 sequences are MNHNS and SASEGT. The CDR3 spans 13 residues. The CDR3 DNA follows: TGTGCCAGCAGTGTGGCGGGGCACACTGAAGCTTTCTTT. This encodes CASSVAGHTEAFF.